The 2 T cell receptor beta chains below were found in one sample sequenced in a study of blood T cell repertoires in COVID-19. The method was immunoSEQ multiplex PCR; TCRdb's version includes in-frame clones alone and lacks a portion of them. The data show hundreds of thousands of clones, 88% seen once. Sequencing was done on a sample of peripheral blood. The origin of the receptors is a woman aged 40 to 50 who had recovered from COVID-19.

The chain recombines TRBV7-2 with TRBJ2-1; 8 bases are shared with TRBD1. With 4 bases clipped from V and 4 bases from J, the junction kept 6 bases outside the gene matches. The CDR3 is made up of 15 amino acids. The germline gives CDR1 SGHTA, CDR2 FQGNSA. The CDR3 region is CASSSLDRVYNEQFF. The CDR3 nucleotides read TGTGCCAGCAGCTCCTTGGACAGGGTTTACAATGAGCAGTTCTTC.

The CDR3 DNA sequence: TGTGCCCGTCCCCTAGCGATCCCGATAATCACCGGGGAGCTGTTTTTT. Protein sequence: CARPLAIPIITGELFF. This chain links TRBV16 with TRBJ2-2; D is perhaps TRBD2 (6 bases). The V end lost 11 bases, the J end lost 4 bases, and 23 bases lay between the germline ends. CDR3 length: 16 amino acids. Germline V gives CDR1 KGHSY, CDR2 FQNENV.